Included here is one TCR beta chain sequence, with context. Here immunoSEQ multiplex PCR was the method, and the copy in TCRdb shows in-frame clones only, minus some. Of 35,000 to 55,000 clones in the sample, 88% are singletons; the top ten hold around 5.6%. This sample was included in a study of T cell changes during pregnancy in multiple sclerosis. Germline-derived CDR1 and CDR2 are WSHSY and SAAADI. CDR3 length equals 15 residues. J lost 7 bases, V lost 6 bases, and 11 bases had no gene match. The genes are TRBV10-2 and TRBJ2-1; 8 nucleotides agree with TRBD2. Sequenced material: CD8+ T cells from peripheral blood mononuclear cells, taken after pregnancy. The receptor comes from a female donor in good health, enrolled as a control in a pregnancy study. CDR3 region: CASSVTSGPPNEQFF. In DNA, the CDR3 is TGCGCCAGCAGCGTAACTAGCGGACCACCTAATGAGCAGTTCTTC.